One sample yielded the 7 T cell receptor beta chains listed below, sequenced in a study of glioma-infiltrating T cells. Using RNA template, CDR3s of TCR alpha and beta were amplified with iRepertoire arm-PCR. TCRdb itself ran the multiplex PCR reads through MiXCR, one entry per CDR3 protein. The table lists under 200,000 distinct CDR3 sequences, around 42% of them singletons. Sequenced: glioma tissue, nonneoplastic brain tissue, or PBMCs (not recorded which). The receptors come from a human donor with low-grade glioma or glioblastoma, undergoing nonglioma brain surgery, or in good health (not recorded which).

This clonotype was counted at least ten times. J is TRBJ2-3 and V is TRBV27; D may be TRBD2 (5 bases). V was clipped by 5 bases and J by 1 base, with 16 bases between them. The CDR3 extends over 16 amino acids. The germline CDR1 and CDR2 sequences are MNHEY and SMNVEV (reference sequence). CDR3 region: CASSISLASRTDTQYF. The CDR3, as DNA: TGTGCCAGCAGTATCAGCCTAGCCAGCCGCACAGATACGCAGTATTTT.

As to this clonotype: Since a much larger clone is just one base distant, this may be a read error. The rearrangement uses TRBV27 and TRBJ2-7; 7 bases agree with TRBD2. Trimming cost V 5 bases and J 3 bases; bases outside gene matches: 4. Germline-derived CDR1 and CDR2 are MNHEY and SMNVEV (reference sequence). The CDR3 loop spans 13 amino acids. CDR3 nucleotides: TGTGCCAGCAGTGGACTAGGCTACTACGAGCAGTACTTC. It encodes CASSGLGYYEQYF.

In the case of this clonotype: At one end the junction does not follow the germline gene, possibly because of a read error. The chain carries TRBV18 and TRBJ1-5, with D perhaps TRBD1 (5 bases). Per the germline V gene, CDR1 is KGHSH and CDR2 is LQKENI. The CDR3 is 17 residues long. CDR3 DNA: TGTGCAAGCTCACCCCGGGGGAGGGACTTTAGCACTCAGCCCCAGCATTTT. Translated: CASSPRGRDFSTQPQHF. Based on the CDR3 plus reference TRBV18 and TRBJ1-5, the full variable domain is NAGVMQNPRHLVRRRGQEARLRCSPMKGHSHVYWYRQLPEEGLKFMVYLQKENIIDESGMPKERFSAEFPKEGPSILRIQQVVRGDSAAYFCASSPRGRDFSTQPQHFGDGTRLSIL.

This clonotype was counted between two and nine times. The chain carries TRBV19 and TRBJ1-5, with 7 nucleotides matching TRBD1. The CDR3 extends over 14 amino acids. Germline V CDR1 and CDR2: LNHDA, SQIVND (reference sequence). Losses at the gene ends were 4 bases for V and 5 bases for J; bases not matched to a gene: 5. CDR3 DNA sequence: TGTGCCAGTAGTACCGGGACAGTTTATCAGCCCCAGCATTTT. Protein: CASSTGTVYQPQHF.

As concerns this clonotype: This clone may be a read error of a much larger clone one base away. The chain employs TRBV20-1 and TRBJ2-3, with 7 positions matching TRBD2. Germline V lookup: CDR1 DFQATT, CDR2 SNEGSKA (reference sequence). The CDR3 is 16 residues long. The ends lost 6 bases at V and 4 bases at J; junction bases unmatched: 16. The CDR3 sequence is CSANELAGGAPDTQYF. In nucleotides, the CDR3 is TGCAGTGCAAACGAATTAGCGGGTGGGGCGCCAGATACGCAGTATTTT.

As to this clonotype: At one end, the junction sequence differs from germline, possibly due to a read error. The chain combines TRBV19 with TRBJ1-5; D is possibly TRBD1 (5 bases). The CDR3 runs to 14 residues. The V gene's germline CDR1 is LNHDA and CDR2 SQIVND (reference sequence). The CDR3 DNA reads TGTGCCAGTAGTATGACAGCTAGCGATCAGCCCCAGCATTTT. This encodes CASSMTASDQPQHF. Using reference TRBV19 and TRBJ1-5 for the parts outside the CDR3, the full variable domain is DGGITQSPKYLFRKEGQNVTLSCEQNLNHDAMYWYRQDPGQGLRLIYYSQIVNDFQKGDIAEGYSVSREKKESFPLTVTSAQKNPTAFYLCASSMTASDQPQHFGDGTRLSIL.

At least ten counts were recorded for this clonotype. This CDR3 reads CASSSSGKADTQYF. CDR3 DNA: TGTGCCAGCAGTTCTAGCGGGAAGGCAGATACGCAGTATTTT. The chain links TRBV12-3 or TRBV12-4 to TRBJ2-3; TRBD2 aligns across 9 bases. This CDR3 contains 14 residues. J lost 4 bases, V lost 4 bases, and 3 bases had no gene match.